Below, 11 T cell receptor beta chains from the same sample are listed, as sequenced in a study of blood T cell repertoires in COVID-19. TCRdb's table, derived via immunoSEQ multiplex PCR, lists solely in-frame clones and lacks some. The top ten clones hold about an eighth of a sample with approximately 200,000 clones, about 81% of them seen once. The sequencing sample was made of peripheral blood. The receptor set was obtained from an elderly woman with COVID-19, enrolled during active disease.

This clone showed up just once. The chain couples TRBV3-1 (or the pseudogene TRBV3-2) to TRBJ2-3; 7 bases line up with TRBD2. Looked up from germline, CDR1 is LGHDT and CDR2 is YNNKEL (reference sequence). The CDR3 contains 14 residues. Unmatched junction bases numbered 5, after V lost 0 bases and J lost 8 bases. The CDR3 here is CASSQDASGITQYF. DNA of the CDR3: TGTGCCAGCAGCCAAGACGCTAGCGGTATTACGCAGTATTTT.

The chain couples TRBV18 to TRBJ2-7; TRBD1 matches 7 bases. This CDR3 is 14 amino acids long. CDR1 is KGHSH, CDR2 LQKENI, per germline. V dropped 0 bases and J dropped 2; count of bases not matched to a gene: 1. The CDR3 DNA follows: TGTGCCAGCTCACCACCTACAGGGGCCTACGAGCAGTACTTC. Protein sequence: CASSPPTGAYEQYF.

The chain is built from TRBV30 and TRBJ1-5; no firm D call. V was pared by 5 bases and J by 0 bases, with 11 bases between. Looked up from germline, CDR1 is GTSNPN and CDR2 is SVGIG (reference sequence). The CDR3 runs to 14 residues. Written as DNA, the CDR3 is TGTGCCTGGTCCTTAACTTATAGCAATCAGCCCCAGCATTTT. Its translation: CAWSLTYSNQPQHF. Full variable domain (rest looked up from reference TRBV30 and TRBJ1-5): SQTIHQWPATLVQPVGSPLSLECTVEGTSNPNLYWYRQAAGRGLQLLFYSVGIGQISSEVPQNLSASRPQDRQFILSSKKLLLSDSGFYLCAWSLTYSNQPQHFGDGTRLSIL.

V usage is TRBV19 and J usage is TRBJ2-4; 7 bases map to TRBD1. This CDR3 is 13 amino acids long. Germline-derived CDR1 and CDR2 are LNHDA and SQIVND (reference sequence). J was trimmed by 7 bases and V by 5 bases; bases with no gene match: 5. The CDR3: CASSWDSTNIQYF. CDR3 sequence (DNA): TGTGCCAGTAGTTGGGACAGTACCAACATTCAGTACTTC.

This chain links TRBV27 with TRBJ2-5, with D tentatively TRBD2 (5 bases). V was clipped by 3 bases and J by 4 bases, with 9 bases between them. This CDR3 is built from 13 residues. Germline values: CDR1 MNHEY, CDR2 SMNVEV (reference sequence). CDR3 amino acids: CASSFEGGETQYF. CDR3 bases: TGTGCCAGCAGTTTCGAGGGCGGAGAGACCCAGTACTTC.

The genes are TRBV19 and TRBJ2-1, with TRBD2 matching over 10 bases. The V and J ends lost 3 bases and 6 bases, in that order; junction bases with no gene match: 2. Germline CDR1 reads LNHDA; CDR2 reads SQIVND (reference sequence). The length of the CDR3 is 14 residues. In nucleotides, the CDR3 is TGTGCCAGTAGTATGCTAGCGGGGGCCAATGAGCAGTTCTTC. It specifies CASSMLAGANEQFF. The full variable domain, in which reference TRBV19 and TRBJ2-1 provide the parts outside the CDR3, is DGGITQSPKYLFRKEGQNVTLSCEQNLNHDAMYWYRQDPGQGLRLIYYSQIVNDFQKGDIAEGYSVSREKKESFPLTVTSAQKNPTAFYLCASSMLAGANEQFFGPGTRLTVL.

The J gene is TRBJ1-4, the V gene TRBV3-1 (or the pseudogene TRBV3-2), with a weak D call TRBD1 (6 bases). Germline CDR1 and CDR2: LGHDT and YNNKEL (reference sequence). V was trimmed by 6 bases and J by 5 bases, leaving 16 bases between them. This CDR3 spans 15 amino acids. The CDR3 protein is CASSWLSDSNEKLFF. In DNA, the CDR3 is TGTGCCAGCAGTTGGCTGTCGGACAGCAATGAAAAACTGTTTTTT.

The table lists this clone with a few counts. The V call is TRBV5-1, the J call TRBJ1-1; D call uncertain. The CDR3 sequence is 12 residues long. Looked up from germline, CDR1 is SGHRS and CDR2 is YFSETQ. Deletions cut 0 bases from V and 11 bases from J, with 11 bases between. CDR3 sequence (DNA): TGCGCCAGCAGCTTGGTTGGGGAGAGGGCTTTCTTT. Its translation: CASSLVGERAFF. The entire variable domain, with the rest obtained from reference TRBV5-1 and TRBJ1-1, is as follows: KAGVTQTPRYLIKTRGQQVTLSCSPISGHRSVSWYQQTPGQGLQFLFEYFSETQRNKGNFPGRFSGRQFSNSRSEMNVSTLELGDSALYLCASSLVGERAFFGQGTRLTVV.

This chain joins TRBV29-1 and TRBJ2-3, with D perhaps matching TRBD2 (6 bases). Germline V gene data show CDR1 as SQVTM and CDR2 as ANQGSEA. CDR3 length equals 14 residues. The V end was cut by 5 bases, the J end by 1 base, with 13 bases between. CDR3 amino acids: CSVLGEVGTDTQYF. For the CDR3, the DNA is TGCAGCGTTTTGGGGGAGGTGGGCACAGATACGCAGTATTTT.

The DNA of the CDR3 is TGTGCCACCAGCACACCCCCTCATCTAGCGGGAGTAGACGAGCAGTACTTC. Translating gives CATSTPPHLAGVDEQYF. The genes are TRBV15 and TRBJ2-7; 10 bases fit TRBD2. The CDR3 contains 17 residues. Per germline, CDR1 LNHNV and CDR2 YYDKDF (reference sequence). V lost 4 bases, J lost 5 bases, and 14 bases stayed unmatched.

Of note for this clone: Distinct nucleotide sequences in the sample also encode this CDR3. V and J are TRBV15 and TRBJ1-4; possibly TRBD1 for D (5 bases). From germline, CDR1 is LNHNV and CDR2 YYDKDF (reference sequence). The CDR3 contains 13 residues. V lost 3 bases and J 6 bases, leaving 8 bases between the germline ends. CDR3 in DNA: TGTGCCACCAGCAGGGGGCGCGATGAAAAACTGTTTTTT. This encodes CATSRGRDEKLFF.